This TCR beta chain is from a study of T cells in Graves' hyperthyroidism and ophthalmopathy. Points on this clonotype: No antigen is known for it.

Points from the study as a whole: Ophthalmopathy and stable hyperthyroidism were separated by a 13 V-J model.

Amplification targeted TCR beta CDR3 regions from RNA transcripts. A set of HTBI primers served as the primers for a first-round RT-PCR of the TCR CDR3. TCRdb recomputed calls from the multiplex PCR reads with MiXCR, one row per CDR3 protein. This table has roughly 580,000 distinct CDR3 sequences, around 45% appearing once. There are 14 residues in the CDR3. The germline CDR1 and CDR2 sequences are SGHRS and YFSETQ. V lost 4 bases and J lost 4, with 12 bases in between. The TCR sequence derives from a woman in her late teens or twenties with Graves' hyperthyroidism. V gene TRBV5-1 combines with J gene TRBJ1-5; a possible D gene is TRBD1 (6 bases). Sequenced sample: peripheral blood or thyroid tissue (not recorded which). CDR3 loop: CASSPQGVNQPQHF. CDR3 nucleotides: TGCGCCAGCAGCCCACAGGGAGTTAATCAGCCCCAGCATTTT.